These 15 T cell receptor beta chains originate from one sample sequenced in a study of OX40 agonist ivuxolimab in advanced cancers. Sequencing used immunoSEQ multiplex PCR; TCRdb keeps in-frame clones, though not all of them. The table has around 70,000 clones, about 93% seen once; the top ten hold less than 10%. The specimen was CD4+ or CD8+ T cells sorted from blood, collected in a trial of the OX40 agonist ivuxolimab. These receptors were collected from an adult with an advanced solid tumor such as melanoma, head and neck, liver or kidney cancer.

CDR3 DNA: TGCGCCAGCAGCCAAGACCCAGGGGCGGACACTGAAGCTTTCTTT. It specifies CASSQDPGADTEAFF. This chain connects TRBV4-1 to TRBJ1-1, with D possibly TRBD1 on 6 matching bases. Trimming stripped 0 bases from V and 3 bases from J, with 11 bases between. The CDR3 has 15 residues. The germline gives CDR1 MGHRA, CDR2 YSYEKL.

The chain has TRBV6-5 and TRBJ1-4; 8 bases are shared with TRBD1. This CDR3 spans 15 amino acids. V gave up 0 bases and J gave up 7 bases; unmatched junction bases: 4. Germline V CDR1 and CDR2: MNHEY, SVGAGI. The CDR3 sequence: CASSYSPDRVEKLFF. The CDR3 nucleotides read TGTGCCAGCAGTTACTCTCCGGACAGGGTTGAAAAACTGTTTTTT.

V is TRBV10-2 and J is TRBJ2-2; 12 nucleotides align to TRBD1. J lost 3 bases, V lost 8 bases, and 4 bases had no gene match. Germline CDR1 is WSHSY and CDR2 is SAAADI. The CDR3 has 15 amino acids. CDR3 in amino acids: CASGGQGAYTGELFF. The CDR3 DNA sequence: TGCGCCAGCGGGGGACAGGGGGCATACACCGGGGAGCTGTTTTTT.

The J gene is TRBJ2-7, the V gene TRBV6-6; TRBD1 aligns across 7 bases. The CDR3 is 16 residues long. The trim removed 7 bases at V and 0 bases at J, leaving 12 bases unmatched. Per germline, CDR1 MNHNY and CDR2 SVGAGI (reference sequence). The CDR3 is CASTAAPRDSSYEQYF. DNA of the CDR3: TGTGCCAGCACCGCGGCTCCCCGGGACAGCTCCTACGAGCAGTACTTC.

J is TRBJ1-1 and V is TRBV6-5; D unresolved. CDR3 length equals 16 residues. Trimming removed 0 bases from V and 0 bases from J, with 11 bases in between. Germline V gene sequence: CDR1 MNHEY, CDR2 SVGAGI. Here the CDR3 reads CASSYSPRTMNTEAFF. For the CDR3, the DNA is TGTGCCAGCAGTTACTCCCCCCGGACCATGAACACTGAAGCTTTCTTT.

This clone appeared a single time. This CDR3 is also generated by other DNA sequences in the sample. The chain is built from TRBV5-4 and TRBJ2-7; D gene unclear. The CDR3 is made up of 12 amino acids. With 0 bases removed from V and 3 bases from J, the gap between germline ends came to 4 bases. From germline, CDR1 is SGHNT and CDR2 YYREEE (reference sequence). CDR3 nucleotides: TGTGCCAGCAGCTTGGGGGGCTACGAGCAGTACTTC. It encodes CASSLGGYEQYF. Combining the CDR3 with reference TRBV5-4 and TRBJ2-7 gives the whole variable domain ETGVTQSPTHLIKTRGQQVTLRCSSQSGHNTVSWYQQALGQGPQFIFQYYREEENGRGNFPPRFSGLQFPNYSSELNVNALELDDSALYLCASSLGGYEQYFGPGTRLTVT.

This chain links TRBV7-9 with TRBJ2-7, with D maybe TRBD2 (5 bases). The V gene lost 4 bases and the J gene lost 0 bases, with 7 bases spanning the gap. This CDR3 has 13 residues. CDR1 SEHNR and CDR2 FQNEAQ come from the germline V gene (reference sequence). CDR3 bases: TGTGCCAGCAGCTCAGCGGACTCCTACGAGCAGTACTTC. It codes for CASSSADSYEQYF.

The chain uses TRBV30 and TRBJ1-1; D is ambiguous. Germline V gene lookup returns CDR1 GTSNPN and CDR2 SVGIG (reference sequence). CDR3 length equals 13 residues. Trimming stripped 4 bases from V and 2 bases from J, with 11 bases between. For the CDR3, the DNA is TGTGCCTGGATGCCGGGTTTTAACACTGAAGCTTTCTTT. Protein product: CAWMPGFNTEAFF.

Here the CDR3 reads CSVGGTQYF. The DNA for the CDR3 is TGCAGCGTAGGAGGGACGCAGTATTTT. The genes are TRBV29-1 and TRBJ2-3; possible D gene TRBD2, 6 bases. V lost 6 bases and J 9 bases, leaving 7 bases between the germline ends. The CDR3 extends over 9 amino acids. CDR1 and CDR2 (germline): SQVTM, ANQGSEA.

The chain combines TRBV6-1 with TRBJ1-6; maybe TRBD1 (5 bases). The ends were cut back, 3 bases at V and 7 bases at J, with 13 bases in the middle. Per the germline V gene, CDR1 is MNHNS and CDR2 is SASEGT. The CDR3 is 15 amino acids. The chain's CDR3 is CASSDGVGGNSPLHF. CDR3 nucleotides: TGTGCCAGCAGTGATGGTGTTGGGGGAAATTCACCCCTCCACTTT.

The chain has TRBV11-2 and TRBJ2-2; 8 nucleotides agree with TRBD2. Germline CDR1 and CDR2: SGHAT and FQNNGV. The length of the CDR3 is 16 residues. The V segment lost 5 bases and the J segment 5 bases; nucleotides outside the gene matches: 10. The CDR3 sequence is CASSLITGGPTGELFF. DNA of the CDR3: TGTGCCAGCAGCCTGATAACGGGGGGGCCAACCGGGGAGCTGTTTTTT.

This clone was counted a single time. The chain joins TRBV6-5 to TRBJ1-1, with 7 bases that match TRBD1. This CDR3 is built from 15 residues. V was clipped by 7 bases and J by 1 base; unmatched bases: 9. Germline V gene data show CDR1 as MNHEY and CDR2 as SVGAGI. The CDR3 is CASTSFPGGNTEAFF. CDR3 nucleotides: TGTGCCAGCACGTCGTTTCCAGGGGGGAACACTGAAGCTTTCTTT.

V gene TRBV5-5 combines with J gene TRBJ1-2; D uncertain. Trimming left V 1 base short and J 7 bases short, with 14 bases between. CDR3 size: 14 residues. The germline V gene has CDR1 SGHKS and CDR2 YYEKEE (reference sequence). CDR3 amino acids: CASSLQVHLGGYTF. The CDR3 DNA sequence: TGTGCCAGCAGCTTGCAAGTTCACCTGGGTGGCTACACCTTC.

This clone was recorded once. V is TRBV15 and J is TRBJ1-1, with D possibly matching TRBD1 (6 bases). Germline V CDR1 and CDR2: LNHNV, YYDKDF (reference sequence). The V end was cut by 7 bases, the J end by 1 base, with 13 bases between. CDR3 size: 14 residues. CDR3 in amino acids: CATTPGAENTEAFF. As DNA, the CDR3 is TGTGCCACCACCCCAGGGGCAGAGAACACTGAAGCTTTCTTT.

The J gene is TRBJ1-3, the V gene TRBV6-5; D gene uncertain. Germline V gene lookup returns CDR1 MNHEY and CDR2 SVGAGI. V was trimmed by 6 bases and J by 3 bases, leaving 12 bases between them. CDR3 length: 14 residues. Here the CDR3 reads CASSLEFGGNTIYF. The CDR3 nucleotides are TGTGCCAGCAGCCTCGAGTTTGGTGGAAACACCATATATTTT.